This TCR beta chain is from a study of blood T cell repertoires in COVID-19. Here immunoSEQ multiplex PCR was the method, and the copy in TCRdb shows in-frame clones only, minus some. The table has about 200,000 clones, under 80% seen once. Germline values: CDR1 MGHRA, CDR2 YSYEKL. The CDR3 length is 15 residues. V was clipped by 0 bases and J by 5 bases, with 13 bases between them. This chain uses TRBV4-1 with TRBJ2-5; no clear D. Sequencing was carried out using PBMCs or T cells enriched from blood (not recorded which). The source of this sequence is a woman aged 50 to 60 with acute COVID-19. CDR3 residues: CASSQDYVARETQYF. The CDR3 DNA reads TGCGCCAGCAGCCAAGATTACGTGGCGCGGGAGACCCAGTACTTC.